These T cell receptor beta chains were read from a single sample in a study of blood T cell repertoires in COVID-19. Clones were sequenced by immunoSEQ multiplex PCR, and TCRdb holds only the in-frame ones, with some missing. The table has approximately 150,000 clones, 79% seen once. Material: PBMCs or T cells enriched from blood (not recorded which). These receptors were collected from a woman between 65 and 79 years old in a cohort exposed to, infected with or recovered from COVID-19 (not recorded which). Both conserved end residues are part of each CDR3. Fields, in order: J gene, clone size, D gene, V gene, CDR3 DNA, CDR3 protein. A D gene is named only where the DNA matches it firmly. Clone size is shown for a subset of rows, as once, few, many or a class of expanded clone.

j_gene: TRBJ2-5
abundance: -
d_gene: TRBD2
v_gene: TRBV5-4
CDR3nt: TGTGCCAGCAGCCTAGCGGGAGAGACCCAGTACTTC
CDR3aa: CASSLAGETQYF

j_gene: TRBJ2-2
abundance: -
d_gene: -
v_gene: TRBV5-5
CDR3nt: TGTGCCAGCAGCTTGTGGCAGGGGAACACCGGGGAGCTGTTTTTT
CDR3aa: CASSLWQGNTGELFF

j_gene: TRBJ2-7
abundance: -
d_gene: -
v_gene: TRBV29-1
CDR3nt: TGCAGCGTACTCACGTGGTACGAGCAGTACTTC
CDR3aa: CSVLTWYEQYF

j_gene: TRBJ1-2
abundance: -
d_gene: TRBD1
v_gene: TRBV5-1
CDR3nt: TGCGCCAGCAGCTCTACCGACAGGGGGCTAGGCTATGGCTACACCTTC
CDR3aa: CASSSTDRGLGYGYTF

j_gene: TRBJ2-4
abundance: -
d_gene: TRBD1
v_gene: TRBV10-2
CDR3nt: TGCGCCAGCAGTGATATAAGGGGGCTGTCCAAAAACATTCAGTACTTC
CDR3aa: CASSDIRGLSKNIQYF

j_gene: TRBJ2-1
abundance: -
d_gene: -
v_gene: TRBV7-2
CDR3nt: TGTGCCAGCAGTCATCCGGGGTTAGCCGTCGCATTAAATGAGCAGTTCTTC
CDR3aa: CASSHPGLAVALNEQFF

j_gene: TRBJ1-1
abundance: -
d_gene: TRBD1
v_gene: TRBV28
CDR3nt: TGTGCCAGCAGTCCCCCGGGACAGGGAAAGTATGAAGCTTTCTTT
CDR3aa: CASSPPGQGKYEAFF

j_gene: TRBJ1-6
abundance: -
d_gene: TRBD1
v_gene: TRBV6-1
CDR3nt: TGTGCCAGCAGTGAAGTGGACAGGGGGAGTTCACCCCTCCACTTT
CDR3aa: CASSEVDRGSSPLHF

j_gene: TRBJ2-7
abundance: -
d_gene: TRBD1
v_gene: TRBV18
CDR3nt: TGTGCCAGCTCACCCTGGGACAGGTCGGGCGAGCAGTACTTC
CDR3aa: CASSPWDRSGEQYF

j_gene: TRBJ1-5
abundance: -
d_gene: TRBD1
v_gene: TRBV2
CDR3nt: TGTGCCAGCAGTGTGGGACAGTTGGGCCAGCCCCAGCATTTT
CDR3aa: CASSVGQLGQPQHF

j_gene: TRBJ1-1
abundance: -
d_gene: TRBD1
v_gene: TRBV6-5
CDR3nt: TGTGCCAGCGCAAGGGGGCTTATTGGGGGCACTGAAGCTTTCTTT
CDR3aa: CASARGLIGGTEAFF

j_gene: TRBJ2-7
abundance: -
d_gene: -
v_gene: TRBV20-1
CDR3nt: TGCAGTGCTAGCAATCAGCAGTACTTC
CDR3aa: CSASNQQYF

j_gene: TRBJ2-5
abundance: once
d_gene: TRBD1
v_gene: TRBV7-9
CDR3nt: TGTGCCAGCAGACCTACAGGGGTAGAGACCCAGTACTTC
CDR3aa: CASRPTGVETQYF

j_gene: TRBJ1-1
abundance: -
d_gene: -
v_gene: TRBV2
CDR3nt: TGTGCCAGCAGTGGGACAATGTGGGGGAACACTGAAGCTTTCTTT
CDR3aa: CASSGTMWGNTEAFF

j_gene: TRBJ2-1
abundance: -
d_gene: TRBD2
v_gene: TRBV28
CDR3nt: TGTGCCAGCAGTACCCGAAGCGGGGAGCCGCCCGATGAGCAGTTCTTC
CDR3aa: CASSTRSGEPPDEQFF

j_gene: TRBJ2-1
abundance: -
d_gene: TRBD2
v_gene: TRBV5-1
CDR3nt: TGCGCCAGCAGCCCAAGTAGCGGGAGGAGCTATAGAGATGAGCAGTTCTTC
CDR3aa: CASSPSSGRSYRDEQFF

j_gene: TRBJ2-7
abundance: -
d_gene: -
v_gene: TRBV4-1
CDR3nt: TGCGCCAGCAGCCAAGAAGTTAGCGGAACCTACGAGCAGTACTTC
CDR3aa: CASSQEVSGTYEQYF

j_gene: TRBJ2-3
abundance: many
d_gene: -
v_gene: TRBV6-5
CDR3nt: TGTGCCAGCAGTTCAGACGGGGATACGCAGTATTTT
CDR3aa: CASSSDGDTQYF

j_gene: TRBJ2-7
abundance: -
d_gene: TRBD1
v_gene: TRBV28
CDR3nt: TGTGCCAGCAGTTTAAAGATCGGGACAGGGTCAGCCTACGAGCAGTACTTC
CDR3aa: CASSLKIGTGSAYEQYF

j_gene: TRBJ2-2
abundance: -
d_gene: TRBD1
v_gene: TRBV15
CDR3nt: TGTGCCACCAGCACCGACGACTCCGGGACAGGGAACAATCAAAACACCGGGGAGCTGTTTTTT
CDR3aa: CATSTDDSGTGNNQNTGELFF

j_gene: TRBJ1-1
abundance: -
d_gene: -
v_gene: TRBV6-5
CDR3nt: TGTGCCAGCAGTTACGACACCGAAGCTTTCTTT
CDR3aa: CASSYDTEAFF

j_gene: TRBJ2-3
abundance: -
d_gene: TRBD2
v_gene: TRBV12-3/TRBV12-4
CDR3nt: TGTGCCAGCAGTAGCGGGAGTCGGAATACGCAGTATTTT
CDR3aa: CASSSGSRNTQYF

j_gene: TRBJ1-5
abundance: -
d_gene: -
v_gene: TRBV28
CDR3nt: TGTGCCAGCAAGGGGTTCGGCCGCCAGCCCCAGCATTTT
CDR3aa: CASKGFGRQPQHF